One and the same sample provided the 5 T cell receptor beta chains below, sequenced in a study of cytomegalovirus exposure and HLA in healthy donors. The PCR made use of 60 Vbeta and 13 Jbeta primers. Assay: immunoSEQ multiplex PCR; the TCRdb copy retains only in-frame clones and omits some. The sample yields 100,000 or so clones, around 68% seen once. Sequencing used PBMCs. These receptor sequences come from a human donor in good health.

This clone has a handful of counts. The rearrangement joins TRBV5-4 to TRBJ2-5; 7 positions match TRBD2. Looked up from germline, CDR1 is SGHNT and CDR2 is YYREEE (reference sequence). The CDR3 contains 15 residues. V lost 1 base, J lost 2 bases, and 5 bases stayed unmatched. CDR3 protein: CASSLSAGPQETQYF. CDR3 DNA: TGTGCCAGCAGCTTGTCAGCGGGACCACAAGAGACCCAGTACTTC.

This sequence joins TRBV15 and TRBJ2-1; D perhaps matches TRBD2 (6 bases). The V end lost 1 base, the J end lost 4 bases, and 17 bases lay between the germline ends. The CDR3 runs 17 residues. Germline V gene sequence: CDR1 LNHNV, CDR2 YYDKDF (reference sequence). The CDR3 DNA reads TGTGCCACCAGCAGAGGGTTTTCCGGCGGGACTTACAATGAGCAGTTCTTC. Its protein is CATSRGFSGGTYNEQFF.

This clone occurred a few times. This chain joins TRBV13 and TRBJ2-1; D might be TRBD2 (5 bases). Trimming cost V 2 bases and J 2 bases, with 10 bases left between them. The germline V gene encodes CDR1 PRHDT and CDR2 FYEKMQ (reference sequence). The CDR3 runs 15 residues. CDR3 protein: CASSLLRGTYNEQFF. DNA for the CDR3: TGTGCCAGCAGCTTACTACGGGGTACCTACAATGAGCAGTTCTTC.

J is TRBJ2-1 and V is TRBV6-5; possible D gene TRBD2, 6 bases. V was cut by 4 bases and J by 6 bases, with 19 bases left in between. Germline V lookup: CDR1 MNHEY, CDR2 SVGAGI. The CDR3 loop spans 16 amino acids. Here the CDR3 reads CASSSGVTALGNEQFF. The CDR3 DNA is TGTGCCAGCAGTTCGGGAGTGACGGCGCTCGGCAATGAGCAGTTCTTC.

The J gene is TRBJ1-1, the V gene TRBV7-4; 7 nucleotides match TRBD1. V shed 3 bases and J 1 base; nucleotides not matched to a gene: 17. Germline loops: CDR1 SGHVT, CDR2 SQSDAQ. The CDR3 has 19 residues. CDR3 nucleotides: TGTGCCAGCAGCTTTAAGGTGTGGGGACAGTACCTTCCGAACACTGAAGCTTTCTTT. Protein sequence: CASSFKVWGQYLPNTEAFF. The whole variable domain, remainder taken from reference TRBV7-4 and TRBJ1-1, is GAGVSQSPRYKVAKRGRDVALRCDSISGHVTLYWYRQTLGQGSEVLTYSQSDAQRDKSGRPSGRFSAERPERSVSTLKIQRTEQGDSAVYLCASSFKVWGQYLPNTEAFFGQGTRLTVV.